Detailed here is one TCR beta chain. Its matching antigen is unknown. This sample was taken from a study of identical twins. Broader study findings: The study found weaker excess twin sharing in beta out-of-frame sequences.

MiXCR, applied by TCRdb to the 5' RACE reads, yields one record per CDR3 protein. Counted here are roughly 720,000 distinct CDR3 sequences, about 18% occurring once; the ten biggest clones make up under 15%. These same records also appear under a second study, on T cells expressing NK-cell markers.

Input material: PBMCs. This receptor was taken from a woman under 30 in good health.

This CDR3 reads CASKTGQRGTGELFF. In DNA form, the CDR3 reads TGTGCCAGCAAAACGGGGCAAAGGGGTACCGGGGAGCTGTTTTTT. The gene calls are TRBV6-1 and TRBJ2-2; perhaps D is TRBD1 or TRBD2 (5 bases each). Trimming cost V 7 bases and J 5 bases, with 17 bases left between them. The CDR3 extends over 15 amino acids. Germline lookup yields CDR1 MNHNS and CDR2 SASEGT.